Listed below are T cell receptor beta chains from one sample, sequenced in a study of blood T cell repertoires in COVID-19. Some clones are missing from TCRdb's copy, which holds only in-frame ones; the method was immunoSEQ multiplex PCR. The sample records some 530,000 clones, roughly nine tenths being singletons. Sequencing used PBMCs or T cells enriched from blood (not recorded which). The receptors were gathered from a woman in her sixties who had recovered from COVID-19. Both conserved end residues are part of each CDR3. Fields, in order: clone size, D gene, J gene, V gene, CDR3 DNA, CDR3 protein. The D gene is left open where the match is weak. For some rows the clone size is stated as once, few or many, or as a class when expanded; others skip it.

. TRBD1 TRBJ2-3 TRBV7-9 TGTGCCAGCAGCTCGATCCGGGACAGGGGATGGGATACGCAGTATTTT CASSSIRDRGWDTQYF
. TRBD1 TRBJ1-4 TRBV18 TGTGCCAGCTCACCCTGGGGACAGTATAATGAAAAACTGTTTTTT CASSPWGQYNEKLFF
. . TRBJ2-7 TRBV24-1 TGTGCCACCAGCGACACAGGAAAGCAGTACTTC CATSDTGKQYF
. . TRBJ1-4 TRBV27 TGTGCCAGCAGCCGAGCCCTGAGTGAAAAACTGTTTTTT CASSRALSEKLFF
. TRBD2 TRBJ2-2 TRBV9 TGTGCCAGCAGCGTGACTAGCGGGGGCCTTAACACCGGGGAGCTGTTTTTT CASSVTSGGLNTGELFF
once TRBD1 TRBJ2-3 TRBV19 TGTGCCAGTAGTATCCGACAGGGGTCCACAGATACGCAGTATTTT CASSIRQGSTDTQYF
. TRBD1 TRBJ1-1 TRBV19 TGTGCCAGCCGCGACAGGGTGAACACTGAAGCTTTCTTT CASRDRVNTEAFF
once TRBD1 TRBJ1-1 TRBV5-6 TGTGCCAGCAGCCCCAGGGACAGGGGAATTAGAGAAAACACTGAAGCTTTCTTT CASSPRDRGIRENTEAFF
. TRBD1 TRBJ1-5 TRBV27 TGTGCCAGCAGGACAGGGGATAGCAATCAGCCCCAGCATTTT CASRTGDSNQPQHF
. . TRBJ1-3 TRBV10-2 TGCGCCAGCAGTGAGCTAAACAGGGCAGGTGGAAACACCATATATTTT CASSELNRAGGNTIYF
. . TRBJ2-5 TRBV7-2 TGTGCCAGCAGGTCTGGGGGGGCCGCCGAGACCCAGTACTTC CASRSGGAAETQYF
. . TRBJ2-1 TRBV7-8 TGTGCCAGCAGCTTAGGTAGCGGAGCAGTTCTCGCGTATGAGCAGTTCTTC CASSLGSGAVLAYEQFF
. . TRBJ2-7 TRBV21-1 TGTGCCAGCAGCAAAGACGAGGAGACAGGGCTCTCGGGCGAGCAGTACTTC CASSKDEETGLSGEQYF
many . TRBJ1-2 TRBV3-1/TRBV3-2 TGTGCCAGCAGCCAAGATCCCGGCAGGGGCGGCTATGGCTACACCTTC CASSQDPGRGGYGYTF
few . TRBJ2-5 TRBV11-2 TGTGCCAGCAGCTTAGGGAGGGGGGGAGAGACCCAGTACTTC CASSLGRGGETQYF
. . TRBJ2-2 TRBV12-3/TRBV12-4 TGTGCATCCCAGGGCGTTAGGACCGGGGAGCTGTTTTTT CASQGVRTGELFF
. . TRBJ1-3 TRBV2 TGTGCCAGCAGTGTGCCAGACTCCTCTGGAAACACCATATATTTT CASSVPDSSGNTIYF
. . TRBJ2-7 TRBV5-1 TGCGCCAGCAGCTTGGTCAGGGGTAGCGAGCAGTACTTC CASSLVRGSEQYF
. . TRBJ2-5 TRBV3-1/TRBV3-2 TGTGCCAGCAGCCAAGATCGTGTTGTGTCTAGGGGGGAGACCCAGTACTTC CASSQDRVVSRGETQYF
. . TRBJ1-2 TRBV6-5 TGTGCCAGCAGTTACTCGGGAGGGCTCACGAGGGGCTACACCTTC CASSYSGGLTRGYTF
. . TRBJ2-1 TRBV21-1 TGTGCCAGCAGCTTACAAGGCTCCGGGACAGGGGACAATGAGCAGTTCTTC CASSLQGSGTGDNEQFF
. TRBD1 TRBJ1-4 TRBV5-5 TGTGCCAGCAGCTTAGGGGGCCGGGGGTTTGAAAAACTGTTTTTT CASSLGGRGFEKLFF
. . TRBJ1-6 TRBV14 TGTGCCAGCAGCCCCGACGGGGGAAGCTCCTATAATTCACCCCTCCACTTT CASSPDGGSSYNSPLHF
. TRBD1 TRBJ2-5 TRBV6-5 TGTGCCAGCATAAACAGGGGGTGGGAGACCCAGTACTTC CASINRGWETQYF
. . TRBJ1-1 TRBV5-1 TGCGCCAGCAGCTTGGTCGGGTCCGTTGTCACTGAAGCTTTCTTT CASSLVGSVVTEAFF
. TRBD1 TRBJ2-3 TRBV24-1 TGTGCCACCAGTGAGCCCAGGGGGACAGATACGCAGTATTTT CATSEPRGTDTQYF
. . TRBJ2-7 TRBV7-8 TGTGCCAGCAGCTTACCACCTCAGGGGACCCCAGGGGAGCAGTACTTC CASSLPPQGTPGEQYF
. . TRBJ2-5 TRBV18 TGTGCCAGCTCACCGTACAGGGAAGAGACCCAGTACTTC CASSPYREETQYF
. TRBD1 TRBJ1-1 TRBV20-1 TGCAGTGCCAGTCAGGGGGTGGCTACTGAAGCTTTCTTT CSASQGVATEAFF
. TRBD2 TRBJ2-2 TRBV5-6 TGTGCCAGCAAGCACGGGGGGGTCACCGGGGAGCTGTTTTTT CASKHGGVTGELFF
. . TRBJ2-1 TRBV7-9 TGTGCCAGCACCCAGACCATAGCGGCGGACAATGAGCAGTTCTTC CASTQTIAADNEQFF
. . TRBJ2-2 TRBV4-1 TGCGCCAGCAGCCAAGTCCTGGCGGGATTGAACACCGGGGAGCTGTTTTTT CASSQVLAGLNTGELFF
. . TRBJ1-2 TRBV7-9 TGTGCCAGCAGCTTTGGTAGCAGGGGAACTCATGTTGGCTACACCTTC CASSFGSRGTHVGYTF
. . TRBJ1-1 TRBV5-1 TGCGCCAGCAGCTCGCCTCAACAGGGACCCATGAACACTGAAGCTTTCTTT CASSSPQQGPMNTEAFF
. . TRBJ1-2 TRBV5-4 TGTGCCAGCAGCTTGGCCAATTCTAACTATGGCTACACCTTC CASSLANSNYGYTF
. TRBD1 TRBJ1-3 TRBV6-6 TGTGCCAGCAGTCAGACAGGGTCTGGAAACACCATATATTTT CASSQTGSGNTIYF
few . TRBJ1-5 TRBV4-1 TGCGCCAGCAGCCAAGTCATGAGTGATCAGCCCCAGCATTTT CASSQVMSDQPQHF
once . TRBJ1-1 TRBV11-2 TGTGCCAGCAGCCCAGACATGAACACTGAAGCTTTCTTT CASSPDMNTEAFF
. TRBD1 TRBJ1-6 TRBV5-1 TGCGCCAGCAGCTTGGGGACAGGGGGATGGTCACCCCTCCACTTT CASSLGTGGWSPLHF
. . TRBJ1-3 TRBV3-1/TRBV3-2 TGTGCCAGCAGCCGACGGACAGACTCTGGAAACACCATATATTTT CASSRRTDSGNTIYF
. TRBD1 TRBJ2-5 TRBV10-3 TGTGCCATCAGGGGGACAGAGAAAGAGACCCAGTACTTC CAIRGTEKETQYF
. TRBD1 TRBJ2-2 TRBV18 TGTGCCAGCTCACCACCGGGACAGGGGATTACCGGGGAGCTGTTTTTT CASSPPGQGITGELFF
. TRBD2 TRBJ2-3 TRBV2 TGTGCCAGCGGGAAACGGGGGGGCCCCACCGATACGCAGTATTTT CASGKRGGPTDTQYF
. . TRBJ2-2 TRBV5-1 TGCGCCAGCAGCTTCCAGGGCCAACTAACACCCGGGGAGCTGTTTTTT CASSFQGQLTPGELFF
. . TRBJ1-4 TRBV2 TGTGCCAGCAGTCCCCAGGGTGGGGCTAATGAAAAACTGTTTTTT CASSPQGGANEKLFF
. TRBD2 TRBJ2-3 TRBV9 TGTGCCAGCAGCGCTCCCGGCGGGGGTAGGACAGATACGCAGTATTTT CASSAPGGGRTDTQYF
. TRBD2 TRBJ2-3 TRBV6-4 TGTGCCAGCAGTGACCGCGGGGGGGCCGGGGATACGCAGTATTTT CASSDRGGAGDTQYF
. . TRBJ1-2 TRBV24-1 TGTGCCACCTCGAGCGGACAGTTGACAAGCTATGGCTACACCTTC CATSSGQLTSYGYTF
. . TRBJ1-2 TRBV7-2 TGTGCCAGCAGCACACACAGGGAATTTGACTATGGCTACACCTTC CASSTHREFDYGYTF
once TRBD1 TRBJ1-1 TRBV18 TGTGCCAGCTCACGACTGACAGGGGGCAGTTGGGACACTGAAGCTTTCTTT CASSRLTGGSWDTEAFF
. . TRBJ2-3 TRBV19 TGTGCCAGTATGGACTTCGTTGCGGGGGCGGCTAGCACAGATACGCAGTATTTT CASMDFVAGAASTDTQYF
. TRBD1 TRBJ2-1 TRBV9 TGTGCCAGCAGCGTCATGGGACAGGGGATAATTAATGAGCAGTTCTTC CASSVMGQGIINEQFF
. . TRBJ1-5 TRBV2 TGTGCCAGCCTGAGCGAGGTACGGGGGGGTCAGCCCCAGCATTTT CASLSEVRGGQPQHF